This T cell receptor beta chain appears in the sequencing data of a study of blood T cell repertoires in COVID-19. As for the study in general: Sources were T cells, B-cell-depleted T cells, or PBMCs; the material itself was cDNA or gDNA.

Allocation to cohorts depended on clinical history reported by the participants. The CDR3 extends over 17 amino acids. The trim removed 3 bases at V and 6 bases at J, leaving 8 bases unmatched. The V gene's germline CDR1 is ENHRY and CDR2 SYGVKD. As handled by the study authors: Counts of nucleated cells, estimated from reference gene primer amplification, were obtained. Repertoires were generated with immunoSEQ multiplex PCR, while TCRdb's copy carries only in-frame clones and drops some. The V and J calls and clone size were taken over from that table, and D and trimming were inferred from the DNA. The top ten hold about 22% of the sample, which has about 190,000 clones, about 88% seen once.

The TCR comes from a woman aged 40-49 years in a cohort exposed to, infected with or recovered from COVID-19 (not recorded which). V gene TRBV10-3 combines with J gene TRBJ2-3, with 14 bases identical to TRBD2. Specimen: PBMCs or T cells enriched from blood (not recorded which). The CDR3 nucleotides read TGTGCCATCAGTGATCTGACTAGCGGGGGGGCCAGGGATACGCAGTATTTT. Its translation is CAISDLTSGGARDTQYF.